This T cell receptor beta chain emerged from a study of T cells after yellow fever vaccination. TCRdb itself ran the 5' RACE reads through MiXCR, one entry per CDR3 protein. This table holds more than 250,000 distinct CDR3 sequences, roughly 7% found once. CDR3 length equals 18 residues. Trimming shortened V by 10 bases and J by 0 bases, and 24 bases separated the two germline ends. The sequences come from PBMCs, collected about 41 days after the first yellow fever vaccination. The sequence was collected from a man younger than 35 who received the YFV17D yellow fever vaccine. The chain recombines TRBV12-3 or TRBV12-4 with TRBJ2-2; a possible D gene is TRBD1 (6 bases). CDR3 in amino acids: CAICPLPSGQPNTGELFF. DNA of the CDR3: TGTGCCATCTGCCCTCTCCCTTCCGGACAGCCGAACACCGGGGAGCTGTTTTTT.